This T cell receptor (beta chain) stems from a study of Ad26.COV2.S vaccination and SARS-CoV-2 variants. Study results and caveats: Non-spike TCR breadth was similar in vaccine and placebo recipients.

Regarding this clone: Its antigen is unknown.

Profiled with immunoSEQ multiplex PCR; TCRdb holds only in-frame clones, not every one. Of roughly 460,000 clones in the sample, about 89% are singletons; the top ten hold about 1.7%. Described treatment: approximately 18 received Ad26.COV2.S at low or high dose, single or two shots; about 5 received placebo; per-sample allocation not given. Day 63 following the first vaccine or placebo injection was when the samples were taken. CDR1 LGHDT and CDR2 YNNKEL come from the germline V gene (reference sequence). V gave up 3 bases and J gave up 10 bases; unmatched junction bases: 0. The CDR3 has 11 amino acids.

The clonotype was recovered from a person between 18 and 65 years old who received the Ad26.COV2.S COVID-19 vaccine or a placebo. This sequence joins TRBV3-1 (or the pseudogene TRBV3-2) and TRBJ2-1, with TRBD2 matching over 7 bases. The sample consisted of peripheral blood, taken in a trial of Ad26.COV2.S vaccine versus placebo. The chain's CDR3 is CASSQGGEQFF. DNA for the CDR3: TGTGCCAGCAGCCAGGGAGGGGAGCAGTTCTTC.